This is a list of T cell receptor beta chains from one sample in a study of blood T cells in healthy people across ages. In TCRdb, the 5' RACE reads were re-called with MiXCR into one record per CDR3 protein. The sample has 1.5 million to 2 million distinct CDR3 sequences, under 30% seen once. The sample taken for sequencing was blood. Every receptor here comes from a woman in her twenties or thirties in good health. The CDR3 runs from the conserved cysteine through the conserved F or W. D genes are given only for firm matches. Clone size is shown for a subset of rows, as once, few, many or a class of expanded clone.

>TRBJ2-1|TRBV29-1|TRBD1|many
CSAGTGGYEQFF
TGCAGCGCCGGGACAGGGGGCTATGAGCAGTTCTTC
>TRBJ2-1|TRBV5-6|-|-
CASMEGRYNEQFF
TGTGCCAGCATGGAAGGACGTTACAATGAGCAGTTCTTC
>TRBJ2-7|TRBV6-6|TRBD1|many
CASSSPGTAYEQYF
TGTGCCAGCAGTTCTCCCGGGACAGCCTACGAGCAGTACTTC
>TRBJ1-6|TRBV29-1|TRBD1|few
CSVGLPNLQGAGSPLHF
TGCAGCGTTGGTCTCCCGAACTTACAGGGGGCAGGGTCACCCCTCCACTTT
>TRBJ2-3|TRBV12-3/TRBV12-4|TRBD1|-
CASSQSDRGTQYF
TGTGCCAGCAGTCAGAGCGACAGGGGCACGCAGTATTTT
>TRBJ2-1|TRBV20-1|-|few
CSARDPRRDGAREQFF
TGCAGTGCTAGAGATCCCCGGAGGGACGGGGCTCGCGAGCAGTTCTTC
>TRBJ2-7|TRBV20-1|-|-
CSASYRAYEQYF
TGCAGTGCAAGTTACAGGGCCTACGAGCAGTACTTC
>TRBJ2-5|TRBV7-7|-|-
CASSDQGGWETQYF
TGTGCCAGCAGCGATCAGGGCGGGTGGGAGACCCAGTACTTC
>TRBJ2-7|TRBV6-5|TRBD1|many
CASSYGQGMAYEQYF
TGTGCCAGCAGTTACGGACAGGGGATGGCCTACGAGCAGTACTTC
>TRBJ2-1|TRBV12-5|-|few
CASGLATSGRRYNEQFF
TGTGCTAGTGGTTTGGCCACCTCGGGGAGGCGGTACAATGAGCAGTTCTTC
>TRBJ2-7|TRBV14|-|-
CASSPYRAEQYF
TGTGCCAGCAGCCCTTACAGGGCCGAGCAGTACTTC
>TRBJ2-5|TRBV4-2|TRBD2|-
CASSQEGTIRETQYF
TGTGCCAGCAGCCAAGAAGGGACTATCCGAGAGACCCAGTACTTC
>TRBJ1-4|TRBV15|TRBD1|-
CATSRVGTGNEKLFF
TGTGCCACCAGCAGAGTTGGGACAGGGAATGAAAAACTGTTTTTT
>TRBJ2-7|TRBV20-1|TRBD2|many
CSARVVAGRYEQYF
TGCAGTGCTAGAGTGGTAGCGGGTCGCTACGAGCAGTACTTC
>TRBJ1-6|TRBV7-2|-|-
CASSLGPLYSYNSSLHF
TGTGCCAGCAGCTTAGGTCCGCTGTACTCCTATAATTCATCCCTCCACTTT
>TRBJ2-1|TRBV7-2|-|-
CASSSPYSADTNEQFF
TGTGCCAGCAGCTCCCCGTATAGCGCCGACACCAATGAGCAGTTCTTC
>TRBJ2-1|TRBV9|-|-
CASSETPGTCNEQFF
TGTGCCAGCAGCGAGACCCCCGGGACCTGCAATGAGCAGTTCTTC
>TRBJ2-5|TRBV20-1|-|many
CSARDLGRGRQETQYF
TGCAGTGCTAGAGATCTCGGCAGGGGGAGGCAAGAGACCCAGTACTTC
>TRBJ2-1|TRBV6-5|-|few
CASSYSDGTPQFF
TGTGCCAGCAGTTACTCGGACGGTACTCCACAGTTCTTC
>TRBJ2-5|TRBV7-2|TRBD2|-
CASSLITGGQETQYF
TGTGCCAGCAGCTTAATCACCGGGGGGCAAGAGACCCAGTACTTC
>TRBJ2-7|TRBV12-3/TRBV12-4|-|many
CASSLRGRAYEQYF
TGTGCCAGCAGCTTGAGGGGCAGAGCCTACGAGCAGTACTTC
>TRBJ2-1|TRBV21-1|-|-
CARTGARSSYNEQFF
TGTGCCAGAACCGGGGCCAGGAGCTCCTACAATGAGCAGTTCTTC
>TRBJ2-1|TRBV28|-|few
CASRPLSVLGYNEQFF
TGTGCCAGCAGACCACTCAGTGTGTTGGGCTACAATGAGCAGTTCTTC
>TRBJ2-1|TRBV9|-|once
CASSVELNSNEQFF
TGTGCCAGCAGCGTAGAGCTAAATTCCAATGAGCAGTTCTTC
>TRBJ2-1|TRBV29-1|-|-
CSVDRPSNEQFF
TGCAGCGTTGATAGGCCAAGCAATGAGCAGTTCTTC
>TRBJ1-2|TRBV6-1|TRBD1|once
CASSGQGYDGYTF
TGTGCCAGCAGTGGACAGGGTTACGATGGCTACACCTTC
>TRBJ2-7|TRBV5-1|-|many
CASSEGGISYEQYF
TGCGCCAGCAGCGAGGGAGGTATCTCCTACGAGCAGTACTTC
>TRBJ2-7|TRBV4-3|-|-
CASSQEGQPSYEQYF
TGCGCCAGCAGCCAGGAGGGACAGCCGTCGTACGAGCAGTACTTC
>TRBJ2-3|TRBV5-4|-|-
CASSSGTYTVDTQYF
TGTGCCAGCAGCTCCGGGACATATACGGTGGATACGCAGTATTTT
>TRBJ2-7|TRBV7-3|-|-
CASSLDGGANYEQYF
TGTGCCAGCAGCTTAGACGGCGGGGCGAACTACGAGCAGTACTTC
>TRBJ2-5|TRBV18|-|-
CASSPLGSAEETQYF
TGTGCCAGCTCACCATTAGGTAGCGCGGAAGAGACCCAGTACTTC
>TRBJ1-2|TRBV12-3/TRBV12-4|TRBD1|-
CASSPRQGTGSGYTF
TGTGCCAGCAGCCCTCGACAGGGTACCGGGTCTGGCTACACCTTC
>TRBJ2-7|TRBV29-1|-|many
CSAWNPGHLIREQYF
TGCAGCGCATGGAATCCGGGACATCTCATCCGCGAGCAGTACTTC
>TRBJ2-7|TRBV27|-|few
CATHGAGSYEQYF
TGTGCCACCCATGGGGCAGGATCCTACGAGCAGTACTTC
>TRBJ1-1|TRBV7-6|-|few
CASSLVTDTEAFF
TGTGCCAGCAGCTTAGTGACGGACACTGAAGCTTTCTTT
>TRBJ1-6|TRBV3-1|-|-
CASSPAVQNSPLHF
TGTGCCAGCAGCCCCGCCGTCCAAAATTCACCCCTCCACTTT
>TRBJ2-7|TRBV4-1|TRBD1|-
CASSLRDRDPGEQYF
TGCGCCAGCAGCCTCCGGGACAGGGATCCGGGGGAGCAGTACTTC
>TRBJ2-3|TRBV9|TRBD2|-
CASSVAAGGSGETQYF
TGTGCCAGCAGCGTCGCAGCGGGGGGCTCCGGTGAAACGCAGTATTTT
>TRBJ2-1|TRBV4-3|TRBD2|-
CASSQDYYPSGRSGISNEQFF
TGCGCCAGCAGCCAAGATTATTACCCTAGCGGGAGAAGCGGGATTAGCAATGAGCAGTTCTTC
>TRBJ2-2|TRBV7-9|-|-
CASFPGLTTGELFF
TGTGCCAGTTTTCCGGGACTCACCACCGGGGAGCTGTTTTTT
>TRBJ2-5|TRBV7-2|TRBD2|-
CASSPGTSGGARGETQYF
TGTGCCAGCAGCCCAGGGACTAGCGGGGGGGCTCGTGGGGAGACCCAGTACTTC
>TRBJ2-5|TRBV6-5|-|-
CASSSFYKQYF
TGTGCCAGCAGTAGCTTTTACAAGCAGTACTTC
>TRBJ2-7|TRBV4-3|-|many
CASSQGQILGSEQYF
TGCGCCAGCAGCCAAGGGCAGATTCTAGGGTCCGAGCAGTACTTC